Listed below are T cell receptor beta chains from one sample, sequenced in a study of blood T cell repertoires in COVID-19. Generated by immunoSEQ multiplex PCR, the TCRdb table keeps only in-frame clones and is missing some. The profile covers about 100,000 clones, with roughly 90% appearing a single time and approximately 7.2% taken by the ten largest. The specimen sequenced was peripheral blood. The receptors come from a man between 60 and 75 years old with acute or convalescent COVID-19. CDR3s include the opening cysteine and the closing phenylalanine or tryptophan. The order of the fields is clone size, V gene, J gene, D gene, CDR3 length, CDR3 DNA, CDR3 protein. D genes are given only for firm matches. Clone size is stated in some rows and not others, as once, few, many or a class when expanded.

clone_size: NA; v_call: TRBV5-1; j_call: TRBJ2-7; d_call: NA; cdr3_length: 12; cdr3_nt: TGCGCCAGCAGCTTTCCAGGCCCCGAGCAGTACTTC; cdr3_aa: CASSFPGPEQYF
clone_size: NA; v_call: TRBV6-1; j_call: TRBJ1-2; d_call: NA; cdr3_length: 14; cdr3_nt: TGTGCCAGCAGTGACGATGGGAGCGGCTATGGCTACACCTTC; cdr3_aa: CASSDDGSGYGYTF
clone_size: NA; v_call: TRBV7-9; j_call: TRBJ1-2; d_call: NA; cdr3_length: 15; cdr3_nt: TGTGCCAGCAGCCGCACAGGTGGTCTTAACTATGGCTACACCTTC; cdr3_aa: CASSRTGGLNYGYTF
clone_size: NA; v_call: TRBV19; j_call: TRBJ1-1; d_call: TRBD1; cdr3_length: 15; cdr3_nt: TGTGCCAGTAGTCTCTCTCTGGGACAGGGGAGCGAGGCTTTCTTT; cdr3_aa: CASSLSLGQGSEAFF
clone_size: NA; v_call: TRBV9; j_call: TRBJ1-5; d_call: NA; cdr3_length: 17; cdr3_nt: TGTGCCAGCAGCGTAGCTTCTCGGTCGGTTCTCAATCAGCCCCAGCATTTT; cdr3_aa: CASSVASRSVLNQPQHF
clone_size: NA; v_call: TRBV2; j_call: TRBJ2-7; d_call: NA; cdr3_length: 12; cdr3_nt: TGTGCCAGCACAGACACGACCTACGAGCAGTACTTC; cdr3_aa: CASTDTTYEQYF
clone_size: NA; v_call: TRBV10-3; j_call: TRBJ1-6; d_call: NA; cdr3_length: 14; cdr3_nt: TGTGCCATCAGTGACAGGGCGGAGAATTCACCCCTCCACTTT; cdr3_aa: CAISDRAENSPLHF
clone_size: NA; v_call: TRBV2; j_call: TRBJ1-5; d_call: NA; cdr3_length: 18; cdr3_nt: TGTGCCAGCAGTGACCGGCAGGCACCTACGGCTAGCAATCAGCCCCAGCATTTT; cdr3_aa: CASSDRQAPTASNQPQHF
clone_size: NA; v_call: TRBV6-1; j_call: TRBJ1-4; d_call: TRBD1; cdr3_length: 17; cdr3_nt: TGTGCCAGCAGTGAACAGGGGGTTAGAGGGTCTAATGAAAAACTGTTTTTT; cdr3_aa: CASSEQGVRGSNEKLFF
clone_size: NA; v_call: TRBV3-1/TRBV3-2; j_call: TRBJ2-2; d_call: TRBD1; cdr3_length: 17; cdr3_nt: TGTGCCAGCAGCCAAGTAGTCGGGACAGCCAACACCGGGGAGCTGTTTTTT; cdr3_aa: CASSQVVGTANTGELFF
clone_size: NA; v_call: TRBV10-3; j_call: TRBJ2-7; d_call: NA; cdr3_length: 12; cdr3_nt: TGTGCCATCAGTGAGGGGGGGTTCGAGCAGTACTTC; cdr3_aa: CAISEGGFEQYF
clone_size: NA; v_call: TRBV4-1; j_call: TRBJ1-1; d_call: TRBD1; cdr3_length: 15; cdr3_nt: TGCGCCAGCAGCCAAGATGACAGGGGGGACACTGAAGCTTTCTTT; cdr3_aa: CASSQDDRGDTEAFF
clone_size: once; v_call: TRBV5-4; j_call: TRBJ2-1; d_call: NA; cdr3_length: 15; cdr3_nt: TGTGCCAGCAGCAGGGACGGGAGCTCCTACAATGAGCAGTTCTTC; cdr3_aa: CASSRDGSSYNEQFF
clone_size: NA; v_call: TRBV9; j_call: TRBJ1-1; d_call: NA; cdr3_length: 17; cdr3_nt: TGTGCCAGCAGCGACGCCCCGGGGTGGGGAGGAAACACTGAAGCTTTCTTT; cdr3_aa: CASSDAPGWGGNTEAFF
clone_size: few; v_call: TRBV3-1/TRBV3-2; j_call: TRBJ1-6; d_call: TRBD1; cdr3_length: 15; cdr3_nt: TGTGCCAGCAGCCCGGGACAGTTTTATAATTCACCCCTCCACTTT; cdr3_aa: CASSPGQFYNSPLHF
clone_size: NA; v_call: TRBV10-1; j_call: TRBJ2-5; d_call: NA; cdr3_length: 14; cdr3_nt: TGCGCCAGCAGTGTCTCGGCGGGAAGGCAGACCCAGTACTTC; cdr3_aa: CASSVSAGRQTQYF